This TCR beta chain was found in a study of T cell responses to AZD1222 COVID-19 vaccine. For the study at large: Pooling was applied to second doses at about 4 or about 12 weeks.

TCRdb's table, derived via immunoSEQ multiplex PCR, lists solely in-frame clones and lacks some. The data contain 95,000 to 150,000 clones, 86% of them seen just once; the ten biggest clones take up 7.7%. The length of the CDR3 is 15 residues. V shed 3 bases and J shed 1 base, with 12 bases lying between them. Germline CDR1 KGHSH, CDR2 LQKENI. V is TRBV18 and J is TRBJ1-1; the D is unclear. Specimen: peripheral blood, collected on day 0 of AZD1222 vaccination. This clonotype was sampled from an adult in good health. As DNA, the CDR3 is TGTGCCAGCTCACCGGCCGACGGACGGAACACTGAAGCTTTCTTT. Protein: CASSPADGRNTEAFF.